The 18 T cell receptor beta chains reported below all come from one sample, sequenced in a study of beta chain features in type 1 diabetes. General study findings and limits: TCRB CDR3s were moderately but significantly shorter in Type 1 diabetes patients in all four CD4+ subsets.

The sequenced template was cDNA made from the entire isolated RNA. TCRdb keeps only in-frame clones here, not all; method: immunoSEQ multiplex PCR. Here the sample spans under 300,000 clones, roughly a quarter being singletons. Antigen specificity for these receptors is unknown. Material for sequencing was naive CD4+ T cells from blood. These receptors all stem from a woman aged 30 to 39 with type 1 diabetes.

CDR3 nucleotide sequence: TGTGCCAGCAGTGAACGGGGATTAGCGGAAGAGACCCAGTACTTC. Protein: CASSERGLAEETQYF. The rearrangement links TRBV2 to TRBJ2-5, with D possibly TRBD2 on 6 matching bases. V gave up 2 bases and J gave up 3 bases, with 13 bases separating them. Looked up from germline, CDR1 is SNHLY and CDR2 is FYNNEI. The CDR3 length is 15 residues.

The chain is built from TRBV5-1 and TRBJ2-5, with 11 positions matching TRBD1. Per the germline V gene, CDR1 is SGHRS and CDR2 is YFSETQ. The ends lost 3 bases at V and 5 bases at J; junction bases unmatched: 6. The CDR3 loop spans 15 amino acids. The CDR3 DNA sequence: TGCGCCAGCAGCTCTCGGACAGGGGGCAGGGAGACCCAGTACTTC. This sequence encodes CASSSRTGGRETQYF.

The chain combines TRBV30 with TRBJ1-4, with D uncertain. CDR1 and CDR2 from the germline V gene are GTSNPN and SVGIG (reference sequence). The CDR3 consists of 14 residues. The V end lost 0 bases, the J end lost 6 bases, and 11 bases lay between the germline ends. CDR3 region: CAWSVRGVDEKLFF. As DNA, the CDR3 is TGTGCCTGGAGTGTACGGGGAGTAGATGAAAAACTGTTTTTT.

The chain joins TRBV5-1 to TRBJ1-1; possibly TRBD1 for D (6 bases). CDR1 SGHRS and CDR2 YFSETQ come from the germline V gene. The CDR3 covers 14 residues. With 4 bases removed from V and 0 bases from J, the gap between germline ends came to 10 bases. The CDR3 loop reads CASSGGQLNTEAFF. In DNA, the CDR3 is TGCGCCAGCAGCGGCGGACAGCTGAACACTGAAGCTTTCTTT. The whole variable domain, filled in from reference TRBV5-1 and TRBJ1-1, reads KAGVTQTPRYLIKTRGQQVTLSCSPISGHRSVSWYQQTPGQGLQFLFEYFSETQRNKGNFPGRFSGRQFSNSRSEMNVSTLELGDSALYLCASSGGQLNTEAFFGQGTRLTVV.

The V gene is TRBV9, the J gene TRBJ1-2; D uncertain. The CDR3 sequence is 13 residues long. Trimming took 4 bases from V and 5 from J, leaving 12 bases between them. CDR1 is SGDLS, CDR2 YYNGEE, per germline. CDR3 in DNA: TGTGCCAGCAGCCTTGGCACGGGATATGGCTACACCTTC. Translating gives CASSLGTGYGYTF.

This chain connects TRBV6-6 to TRBJ2-7, with 7 bases matching TRBD1. The CDR3 spans 12 residues. Germline V gene lookup returns CDR1 MNHNY and CDR2 SVGAGI (reference sequence). J lost 3 bases, V lost 4 bases, and 0 bases had no gene match. CDR3 in amino acids: CASSSGGYEQYF. The CDR3 region has the DNA TGTGCCAGCAGTTCAGGGGGCTACGAGCAGTACTTC.

This sequence joins TRBV4-1 and TRBJ2-7; D remains ambiguous. CDR1 is MGHRA and CDR2 is YSYEKL in the germline V gene. The V gene lost 5 bases and the J gene lost 7 bases, with 12 bases spanning the gap. The CDR3 extends over 12 amino acids. CDR3: CASSSYRREQYF. DNA for the CDR3: TGCGCCAGCAGCTCATATCGGCGGGAGCAGTACTTC.

This clone was seen a single time. V and J are TRBV5-1 and TRBJ2-2; D possibly corresponds to TRBD2 (5 bases). The CDR3 spans 14 residues. The germline V gene encodes CDR1 SGHRS and CDR2 YFSETQ. Between the trimmed V and J ends, which lost 1 base and 6 bases, there was a span of 10 bases. The CDR3: CASSLKWESGELFF. CDR3 DNA: TGCGCCAGCAGCTTGAAGTGGGAGTCCGGGGAGCTGTTTTTT.

This clone was seen a handful of times. The chain uses TRBV30 and TRBJ2-5; 9 nucleotides agree with TRBD2. Germline CDR1 is GTSNPN and CDR2 is SVGIG (reference sequence). J gave up 4 bases and V 2 bases, and 8 bases lay outside the gene matches. This CDR3 is built from 15 residues. CDR3 residues: CAWSYLAGRGETQYF. For the CDR3, the DNA is TGTGCCTGGAGTTATCTAGCGGGGAGGGGAGAGACCCAGTACTTC.

The rearrangement joins TRBV4-1 to TRBJ2-1, with TRBD2 identical over 10 bases. The CDR3 runs to 21 residues. V shed 1 base and J 0 bases; nucleotides not matched to a gene: 15. Germline V CDR1 and CDR2: MGHRA, YSYEKL. The chain's CDR3 is CASSQGTGTSAISSSYNEQFF. CDR3 DNA sequence: TGCGCCAGCAGCCAAGGAACCGGGACTAGCGCTATATCGAGCTCCTACAATGAGCAGTTCTTC.

This clone was counted between two and nine times. This chain uses TRBV23-1 with TRBJ2-1; D is perhaps TRBD2 (6 bases). TRBV23-1 is noted as an ORF with a role that remains uncertain. This CDR3 comprises 11 residues. Trimming removed 3 bases from V and 15 bases from J, with 12 bases in between. CDR3 sequence reads: CASSQEGEGFF. The CDR3 region has the DNA TGCGCCAGCAGTCAGGAGGGAGAGGGGTTCTTC.

This clone appeared a few times. J is TRBJ2-7 and V is TRBV5-1; perhaps TRBD2 as D (5 bases). The ends were cut back, 4 bases at V and 2 bases at J, with 13 bases in the middle. Germline V lookup: CDR1 SGHRS, CDR2 YFSETQ. The CDR3 runs 14 residues. The CDR3 nucleotides are TGCGCCAGCAGCCGGACTGCCGAGACCTACGAGCAGTACTTC. It yields the protein CASSRTAETYEQYF.

This clone was observed a few times. The rearrangement joins TRBV7-8 to TRBJ1-1; D unclear. CDR1 SGHVS and CDR2 FQNEAQ come from the germline V gene. V was pared by 2 bases and J by 0 bases, with 7 bases between. The CDR3 is 14 residues long. CDR3 loop: CASSLQTLNTEAFF. The CDR3 DNA is TGTGCCAGCAGCTTACAGACTCTGAACACTGAAGCTTTCTTT.

The table lists this clone with a few counts. J is TRBJ2-1 and V is TRBV2, with TRBD2 as a possible D gene (5 bases). V lost 6 bases, J lost 5 bases, and 14 bases lay in between. CDR1 is SNHLY and CDR2 is FYNNEI in the germline V gene. The CDR3 contains 14 residues. The CDR3 protein is CASRPGKGNNEQFF. In nucleotides, the CDR3 is TGTGCCAGCAGACCGGGAAAAGGGAACAATGAGCAGTTCTTC.

This rearrangement joins TRBV15 to TRBJ1-1; D unresolved. CDR3 length equals 13 residues. Deletions cut 6 bases from V and 3 bases from J, with 11 bases between. The germline V gene encodes CDR1 LNHNV and CDR2 YYDKDF (reference sequence). DNA for the CDR3: TGTGCCACCAGTGGCAGTCAGGACACTGAAGCTTTCTTT. Its protein is CATSGSQDTEAFF.

This chain connects TRBV5-6 to TRBJ2-1; D possibly corresponds to TRBD2 (6 bases). The CDR3 is made up of 14 amino acids. Trimming took 7 bases from V and 6 from J, leaving 17 bases between them. In germline, CDR1 is SGHDT, CDR2 YYEEEE. The CDR3 region is CASLKPGDRNEQFF. DNA of the CDR3: TGTGCCAGCCTTAAACCGGGGGATCGCAATGAGCAGTTCTTC. Full variable domain (missing parts from reference TRBV5-6 and TRBJ2-1): DAGVTQSPTHLIKTRGQQVTLRCSPKSGHDTVSWYQQALGQGPQFIFQYYEEEERQRGNFPDRFSGHQFPNYSSELNVNALLLGDSALYLCASLKPGDRNEQFFGPGTRLTVL.

In this sample, this clone turned up a few times. The gene calls are TRBV23-1 and TRBJ1-1; D is uncertain. TRBV23-1 is treated as an ORF (open reading frame) with a function not yet certain. The ends were cut back, 4 bases at V and 1 base at J, with 10 bases in the middle. The CDR3 is made up of 14 amino acids. This CDR3 reads CASSLRFQNTEAFF. The CDR3 DNA sequence: TGCGCCAGCAGTCTCAGGTTTCAGAACACTGAAGCTTTCTTT.

This sequence joins TRBV12-5 and TRBJ2-5; 14 bases line up with TRBD2. Germline CDR1 LGHNT, CDR2 FRNRAP. This CDR3 comprises 17 residues. Trimming cost V 7 bases and J 4 bases; bases outside gene matches: 11. The CDR3 spells CASAKLTSGRAPETQYF. The CDR3 DNA reads TGTGCTAGTGCTAAACTGACTAGCGGGAGGGCCCCAGAGACCCAGTACTTC.